This T cell receptor beta chain is drawn from a study of hypomethylating agent response in myelodysplastic syndrome. Study background: Either azacitidine (about 70% of the 11) or decitabine (3 of 11) was given. Complete response or hematologic improvement counted as response; others were non-responders.

Here immunoSEQ multiplex PCR was the method, and the copy in TCRdb shows in-frame clones only, minus some. The sample has 7,000 or so clones, around 90% seen once; the top ten hold under 20%. The sample was bone marrow, taken before or after starting hypomethylating agent treatment for myelodysplastic syndrome (not recorded which). This receptor was taken from a human donor with myelodysplastic syndrome.

The CDR3 bases are TGCGCCAGCAGCTGGGGCGCGGGGGTAGGTCTACAGTATTTT. Translated: CASSWGAGVGLQYF. This chain uses TRBV5-1 with TRBJ2-3; the match to TRBD2 covers 7 bases. With V trimmed by 3 bases and J by 12 bases, 13 bases remained unmatched. CDR3 length equals 14 residues. Germline CDR1 and CDR2: SGHRS and YFSETQ.